This T cell receptor beta chain was sequenced for a study of T cell responses to AZD1222 COVID-19 vaccine. Study at large: Researchers grouped second doses given at about 4 or about 12 weeks into one pool. Study-wide points: Baseline serostatus was positive in only a handful of AZD1222 recipients. Increases in Spike-specific TCR breadth and depth were seen after two AZD1222 doses. Among spike-specific TCRs, nearly half reportedly target unmutated variant regions.

Trimming cost V 1 base and J 8 bases, with 10 bases left between them. The CDR3 length is 13 residues. CDR1 KGHDR and CDR2 SFDVKD come from the germline V gene. The method was immunoSEQ multiplex PCR; TCRdb's version includes in-frame clones alone and lacks a portion of them. The table has some 120,000 clones, roughly nine tenths seen once. A remark on this clone: Its matching antigen is unknown.

The chain links TRBV24-1 to TRBJ1-2; D is ambiguous. Sequences were derived from peripheral blood, sampled on day 0 of AZD1222 vaccination. The clonotype originates from an adult in good health. CDR3 region: CATSDFGARGYTF. The CDR3 nucleotides read TGTGCCACCAGTGATTTTGGAGCTCGGGGCTACACCTTC.